The rows below give T cell receptor beta chains drawn from one sample of a study of shared clonotypes between healthy human individuals. Clones were sequenced by immunoSEQ multiplex PCR, and TCRdb holds only the in-frame ones, with some missing. The sample contains 630,000 or so clones, roughly 98% of which appear only once. Sequencing was carried out using naive CD8+ T cells sorted from blood. Receptors originate from a man aged 25-40 years in good health. Each CDR3 is given with its conserved first and last residue. A D gene is named only where the DNA matches it firmly. Clone size, where shown, is once, few, many, or a class for clones that have expanded.

D gene: TRBD1
J gene: TRBJ2-1
clone size: -
V gene: TRBV27
CDR3 protein: CASSYGTGVYNEQFF
CDR3 DNA: TGTGCCAGCAGTTATGGGACAGGGGTCTACAATGAGCAGTTCTTC

D gene: TRBD2
J gene: TRBJ2-1
clone size: once
V gene: TRBV18
CDR3 protein: CASSPKTSGRFSGQFF
CDR3 DNA: TGTGCCAGCTCACCAAAAACTAGCGGGAGATTCTCGGGGCAGTTCTTC

D gene: -
J gene: TRBJ2-1
clone size: -
V gene: TRBV14
CDR3 protein: CASSQRGEKFF
CDR3 DNA: TGTGCCAGCAGCCAAAGGGGGGAGAAGTTCTTC

D gene: -
J gene: TRBJ2-5
clone size: -
V gene: TRBV11-3
CDR3 protein: CASSLRGWETQYF
CDR3 DNA: TGTGCCAGCAGCTTACGGGGCTGGGAGACCCAGTACTTC

D gene: -
J gene: TRBJ2-1
clone size: once
V gene: TRBV19
CDR3 protein: CASSVLGGTYNEQFF
CDR3 DNA: TGTGCCAGTAGCGTCCTCGGAGGGACCTACAATGAGCAGTTCTTC

D gene: -
J gene: TRBJ2-6
clone size: -
V gene: TRBV19
CDR3 protein: CASSAPRFSGANVLTF
CDR3 DNA: TGTGCCAGTAGTGCTCCACGTTTCTCTGGGGCCAACGTCCTGACTTTC

D gene: TRBD1
J gene: TRBJ2-1
clone size: -
V gene: TRBV7-8
CDR3 protein: CASSNPGTGYSNEQFF
CDR3 DNA: TGTGCCAGCAGCAACCCCGGGACAGGGTACAGCAATGAGCAGTTCTTC

D gene: -
J gene: TRBJ2-2
clone size: -
V gene: TRBV5-4
CDR3 protein: CASSLVAEITGELFF
CDR3 DNA: TGTGCCAGCAGCTTGGTGGCGGAGATCACCGGGGAGCTGTTTTTT

D gene: -
J gene: TRBJ2-1
clone size: -
V gene: TRBV7-2
CDR3 protein: CASSFQTTTYNEQFF
CDR3 DNA: TGTGCCAGCAGCTTCCAGACAACAACCTACAATGAGCAGTTCTTC

D gene: -
J gene: TRBJ1-5
clone size: once
V gene: TRBV7-6
CDR3 protein: CASSRFSNQPQHF
CDR3 DNA: TGTGCCAGCAGCCGATTTAGCAATCAGCCCCAGCATTTT

D gene: -
J gene: TRBJ2-2
clone size: -
V gene: TRBV27
CDR3 protein: CASSYSEGEMAGELFF
CDR3 DNA: TGTGCCAGCAGTTATTCGGAGGGGGAGATGGCCGGGGAGCTGTTTTTT

D gene: -
J gene: TRBJ2-7
clone size: -
V gene: TRBV7-9
CDR3 protein: CASSAPREHGRYEQYF
CDR3 DNA: TGTGCCAGCAGCGCCCCTCGGGAACATGGACGGTACGAGCAGTACTTC

D gene: TRBD1
J gene: TRBJ1-5
clone size: -
V gene: TRBV29-1
CDR3 protein: CSVALQGVEPQHF
CDR3 DNA: TGCAGCGTTGCGTTACAGGGGGTTGAGCCCCAGCATTTT

D gene: -
J gene: TRBJ2-3
clone size: once
V gene: TRBV10-3
CDR3 protein: CATLDQSGDTQYF
CDR3 DNA: TGTGCCACGCTGGACCAAAGCGGAGATACGCAGTATTTT

D gene: TRBD1
J gene: TRBJ1-5
clone size: -
V gene: TRBV9
CDR3 protein: CASSAQGNGNQPQHF
CDR3 DNA: TGTGCCAGCAGCGCACAGGGGAATGGAAATCAGCCCCAGCATTTT

D gene: TRBD2
J gene: TRBJ2-7
clone size: -
V gene: TRBV7-9
CDR3 protein: CASSPRTSGNPYEQYF
CDR3 DNA: TGTGCCAGCAGCCCCCGGACTAGCGGAAACCCCTACGAGCAGTACTTC

D gene: TRBD1
J gene: TRBJ2-7
clone size: -
V gene: TRBV5-8
CDR3 protein: CASSLEGANEQYF
CDR3 DNA: TGTGCCAGCAGCTTGGAGGGGGCCAACGAGCAGTACTTC

D gene: TRBD2
J gene: TRBJ2-1
clone size: -
V gene: TRBV19
CDR3 protein: CASTRLAGRLYEQFF
CDR3 DNA: TGTGCCAGTACCCGACTAGCGGGAAGACTATATGAGCAGTTCTTC

D gene: -
J gene: TRBJ2-1
clone size: -
V gene: TRBV6-5
CDR3 protein: CASSYRAGMFF
CDR3 DNA: TGTGCCAGCAGTTACAGGGCAGGGATGTTCTTC

D gene: TRBD2
J gene: TRBJ2-3
clone size: -
V gene: TRBV10-3
CDR3 protein: CAISDRLAGGTDTQYF
CDR3 DNA: TGTGCCATCAGTGATAGGCTAGCGGGAGGCACAGATACGCAGTATTTT

D gene: -
J gene: TRBJ1-5
clone size: -
V gene: TRBV6-5
CDR3 protein: CASATIFGNQPQHF
CDR3 DNA: TGTGCCAGCGCCACAATATTCGGCAATCAGCCCCAGCATTTT

D gene: TRBD2
J gene: TRBJ2-5
clone size: -
V gene: TRBV9
CDR3 protein: CASSVTSGRASETQYF
CDR3 DNA: TGTGCCAGCAGCGTAACTAGCGGGAGGGCCTCAGAGACCCAGTACTTC

D gene: TRBD2
J gene: TRBJ2-5
clone size: -
V gene: TRBV7-9
CDR3 protein: CASSPRTSGETQYF
CDR3 DNA: TGTGCCAGCAGCCCCCGGACTAGCGGAGAGACCCAGTACTTC

D gene: -
J gene: TRBJ2-2
clone size: -
V gene: TRBV29-1
CDR3 protein: CSARAQWGTGELFF
CDR3 DNA: TGCAGCGCCCGGGCCCAATGGGGAACCGGGGAGCTGTTTTTT

D gene: TRBD2
J gene: TRBJ2-7
clone size: -
V gene: TRBV7-9
CDR3 protein: CASSPRTSPSYEQYF
CDR3 DNA: TGTGCCAGCAGCCCTCGGACTAGTCCCTCCTACGAGCAGTACTTC

D gene: TRBD1
J gene: TRBJ2-2
clone size: -
V gene: TRBV10-1
CDR3 protein: CASSNVGGVNTGELFF
CDR3 DNA: TGCGCCAGCAGCAACGTAGGGGGCGTGAATACCGGGGAGCTGTTTTTT

D gene: -
J gene: TRBJ1-4
clone size: -
V gene: TRBV29-1
CDR3 protein: CSVVEQFNEKLFF
CDR3 DNA: TGCAGCGTTGTAGAACAGTTTAATGAAAAACTGTTTTTT

D gene: -
J gene: TRBJ2-3
clone size: -
V gene: TRBV9
CDR3 protein: CASSVALATDTQYF
CDR3 DNA: TGTGCCAGCAGCGTAGCACTAGCCACAGATACGCAGTATTTT

D gene: -
J gene: TRBJ1-5
clone size: -
V gene: TRBV4-1
CDR3 protein: CASSQEPPVSVTAQHF
CDR3 DNA: TGCGCCAGCAGCCAAGAACCCCCGGTGAGTGTTACGGCCCAGCATTTT

D gene: -
J gene: TRBJ2-1
clone size: -
V gene: TRBV28
CDR3 protein: CASKEDPYNEQFF
CDR3 DNA: TGTGCCAGCAAGGAGGATCCCTACAATGAGCAGTTCTTC

D gene: -
J gene: TRBJ2-1
clone size: -
V gene: TRBV20-1
CDR3 protein: CSAKTDNEQFF
CDR3 DNA: TGCAGTGCTAAAACCGACAATGAGCAGTTCTTC

D gene: -
J gene: TRBJ2-1
clone size: -
V gene: TRBV7-6
CDR3 protein: CASSSSGDAGVDEQFF
CDR3 DNA: TGTGCCAGCAGCTCTTCTGGGGACGCCGGGGTCGATGAGCAGTTCTTC

D gene: -
J gene: TRBJ2-2
clone size: -
V gene: TRBV6-5
CDR3 protein: CASSYSEPNTGELFF
CDR3 DNA: TGTGCCAGCAGTTACTCGGAACCGAACACCGGGGAGCTGTTTTTT

D gene: -
J gene: TRBJ2-1
clone size: -
V gene: TRBV2
CDR3 protein: CASSAGTTSYNEQFF
CDR3 DNA: TGTGCCAGCAGTGCGGGGACGACCTCCTACAATGAGCAGTTCTTC

D gene: -
J gene: TRBJ2-1
clone size: -
V gene: TRBV29-1
CDR3 protein: CSVEDLGVQDQFF
CDR3 DNA: TGCAGCGTTGAAGATCTTGGTGTGCAGGACCAGTTCTTC

D gene: -
J gene: TRBJ2-2
clone size: -
V gene: TRBV19
CDR3 protein: CASQYMSWGSNTGELFF
CDR3 DNA: TGTGCCAGCCAGTATATGTCATGGGGGTCGAACACCGGGGAGCTGTTTTTT

D gene: -
J gene: TRBJ1-5
clone size: -
V gene: TRBV30
CDR3 protein: CAWSVKGGQPQHF
CDR3 DNA: TGTGCCTGGAGTGTCAAGGGAGGCCAGCCCCAGCATTTT

D gene: -
J gene: TRBJ1-3
clone size: -
V gene: TRBV6-5
CDR3 protein: CASSPAGFSGNTIYF
CDR3 DNA: TGTGCCAGCAGCCCTGCAGGGTTCTCTGGAAACACCATATATTTT

D gene: -
J gene: TRBJ2-2
clone size: -
V gene: TRBV9
CDR3 protein: CASSGDTGELFF
CDR3 DNA: TGTGCCAGCAGCGGGGACACCGGGGAGCTGTTTTTT

D gene: -
J gene: TRBJ2-6
clone size: -
V gene: TRBV7-6
CDR3 protein: CASSPQGTGFGISGANVLTF
CDR3 DNA: TGTGCCAGCAGTCCCCAGGGGACGGGGTTTGGGATCTCTGGGGCCAACGTCCTGACTTTC

D gene: -
J gene: TRBJ2-5
clone size: -
V gene: TRBV28
CDR3 protein: CASSPRPSGRETQYF
CDR3 DNA: TGTGCCAGCAGTCCCCGACCCTCTGGACGGGAGACCCAGTACTTC

D gene: TRBD1
J gene: TRBJ1-5
clone size: -
V gene: TRBV5-1
CDR3 protein: CASSLWTGGNQPQHF
CDR3 DNA: TGCGCCAGCAGCCTCTGGACAGGGGGCAATCAGCCCCAGCATTTT

D gene: TRBD2
J gene: TRBJ2-2
clone size: -
V gene: TRBV7-2
CDR3 protein: CASSLPSGSFITWELFF
CDR3 DNA: TGTGCCAGCAGCTTACCTAGCGGGAGTTTCATTACCTGGGAGCTGTTTTTT

D gene: -
J gene: TRBJ1-2
clone size: -
V gene: TRBV9
CDR3 protein: CASSPRAGHGYTF
CDR3 DNA: TGTGCCAGCAGCCCTCGCGCAGGGCATGGCTACACCTTC

D gene: -
J gene: TRBJ2-2
clone size: -
V gene: TRBV7-9
CDR3 protein: CASSRGHTGELFF
CDR3 DNA: TGTGCCAGCAGCCGAGGACATACCGGGGAGCTGTTTTTT

D gene: -
J gene: TRBJ2-1
clone size: -
V gene: TRBV13
CDR3 protein: CASSSAQRSPYNEQFF
CDR3 DNA: TGTGCCAGCAGCTCAGCCCAGCGGTCCCCCTACAATGAGCAGTTCTTC

D gene: -
J gene: TRBJ2-3
clone size: -
V gene: TRBV30
CDR3 protein: CAWSVFESDTQYF
CDR3 DNA: TGTGCCTGGAGTGTATTTGAATCCGATACGCAGTATTTT